This T cell receptor (beta chain) comes out of a study of OX40 agonist ivuxolimab in advanced cancers. Looking at the study overall: Ivuxolimab doses were 0.01, 0.1, 0.3, 1.5, 3 or 10 mg/kg every 2 weeks. Three patients, one with hepatocellular carcinoma and two with cutaneous melanoma, achieved partial responses.

Assay: immunoSEQ multiplex PCR; the TCRdb copy retains only in-frame clones and omits some. The sample holds about 70,000 clones, approximately 81% seen once. CDR1 is KGHSH, CDR2 LQKENI, per germline. With 3 bases clipped from V and 5 bases from J, the junction kept 6 bases outside the gene matches. CDR3 size: 15 residues. The sequencing used CD4+ or CD8+ T cells sorted from blood, collected in a trial of the OX40 agonist ivuxolimab. The V and J genes are TRBV18 and TRBJ1-4; 7 bases are a match to TRBD1. The sequence was collected from an adult with an advanced solid tumor such as melanoma, head and neck, liver or kidney cancer. CDR3 DNA: TGTGCCAGCTCACCCGACAGGGAGGTAAATGAAAAACTGTTTTTT. This encodes CASSPDREVNEKLFF.